This TCR beta chain was found in a study of control samples from healthy donors and cancer patients. V lost 11 bases to trimming and J lost 3 bases, with 11 bases between them. The CDR3 loop spans 11 amino acids. CDR1 and CDR2 (germline): WSHSY, SAAADI. Clones were sequenced by immunoSEQ multiplex PCR, and TCRdb holds only the in-frame ones, with some missing. Seen here are about 250,000 clones, around 79% observed once, and the top ten hold 13%. V is TRBV10-2 and J is TRBJ2-7, with D tentatively TRBD1 (6 bases). The sample consisted of PBMCs. This TCR was sampled from a woman aged 55-70 years with lung cancer. CDR3 sequence (DNA): TGCGCCGCCCGGGACAACTACGAGCAGTACTTC. Translating it yields CAARDNYEQYF.